This entry lists 23 T cell receptor beta chains sequenced from one sample in a study of OX40 agonist ivuxolimab in advanced cancers. Assay used: immunoSEQ multiplex PCR; TCRdb lists only in-frame clones, some missing. The sample gives just under 85,000 clones, over 65% of which show up once; under 3.5% is in the top ten. The sample consisted of CD4+ or CD8+ T cells sorted from blood, taken in a trial of the OX40 agonist ivuxolimab. Receptor source: an adult with an advanced solid tumor such as melanoma, head and neck, liver or kidney cancer.

V is TRBV7-6 and J is TRBJ1-3; D possibly corresponds to TRBD1 (5 bases). Germline CDR1 is SGHVS and CDR2 is FNYEAQ. V was clipped by 6 bases and J by 3 bases, with 15 bases between them. This CDR3 has 15 amino acids. The CDR3: CASSFSQEGGNTIYF. CDR3 nucleotide sequence: TGTGCCAGCAGTTTTTCACAGGAAGGTGGAAACACCATATATTTT.

The rearrangement uses TRBV5-1 and TRBJ2-6, with D possibly being TRBD2 (6 bases). Trimming left V 0 bases short and J 3 bases short, with 7 bases between. CDR1 SGHRS and CDR2 YFSETQ come from the germline V gene. This CDR3 has 15 residues. In DNA, the CDR3 is TGCGCCAGCAGCTTGGCGGGGGATGGGGCCAACGTCCTGACTTTC. Translated, it gives CASSLAGDGANVLTF.

Comment on this clone: Other DNA variants within this sample encode the same CDR3. V and J are TRBV10-2 and TRBJ2-7; D is unclear. The ends were cut back, 4 bases at V and 4 bases at J, with 11 bases in the middle. This CDR3 contains 13 residues. Germline-derived CDR1 and CDR2 are WSHSY and SAAADI. The CDR3 loop reads CASSAGNTYEQYV. For the CDR3, the DNA is TGCGCCAGCAGTGCGGGTAATACTTACGAGCAGTACGTC.

V and J are TRBV30 and TRBJ2-5; 11 bases fit TRBD2. Trimming removed 2 bases from V and 5 bases from J; junction bases left unmatched: 7. The CDR3 extends over 15 amino acids. Germline V CDR1 and CDR2: GTSNPN, SVGIG (reference sequence). Here the CDR3 reads CAWSTGTSGAETQYF. CDR3 DNA: TGTGCCTGGAGTACAGGGACTAGCGGAGCGGAGACCCAGTACTTC.

In nucleotides, the CDR3 is TGTGCCAGCAGCCAGGGGAACACTGAAGCTTTCTTT. This gives the protein CASSQGNTEAFF. This chain connects TRBV7-2 to TRBJ1-1; weak D call: TRBD1 (5 bases). V gave up 5 bases and J gave up 1 base, with 5 bases separating them. The germline gives CDR1 SGHTA, CDR2 FQGNSA. The CDR3 contains 12 residues. Together with reference TRBV7-2 and TRBJ1-1, the CDR3 gives the full variable domain: GAGVSQSPSNKVTEKGKDVELRCDPISGHTALYWYRQSLGQGLEFLIYFQGNSAPDKSGLPSDRFSAERTGGSVSTLTIQRTQQEDSAVYLCASSQGNTEAFFGQGTRLTVV.

Points on this clone: One end of the junction varies from germline; a read error may be responsible. The genes are TRBV28 and TRBJ1-2; D is unclear. The CDR3 is 13 amino acids. Germline V gene data show CDR1 as MDHEN and CDR2 as SYDVKM. The CDR3 region has the DNA TGTGCCAGCAGCACCGTAGGCTACTACGGCTACACCTTC. Translation gives CASSTVGYYGYTF.

This chain uses TRBV7-9 with TRBJ1-2; D gene uncertain. V was trimmed by 1 base and J by 1 base, leaving 4 bases between them. Germline V gene lookup returns CDR1 SEHNR and CDR2 FQNEAQ (reference sequence). The CDR3 totals 13 residues. Here the CDR3 reads CASSLGGNYGYTF. The CDR3 DNA follows: TGTGCCAGCAGCTTAGGTGGTAACTATGGCTACACCTTC.

V usage is TRBV6-5 and J usage is TRBJ2-7, with D possibly called TRBD1 or TRBD2 (5 bases each). The V end was cut by 6 bases, the J end by 10 bases, with 19 bases between. The CDR3 is made up of 13 amino acids. The germline CDR1 and CDR2 sequences are MNHEY and SVGAGI. CDR3 in amino acids: CASRRESGTDQYV. The CDR3 coding sequence is TGTGCCAGCAGGCGTGAATCCGGGACCGATCAGTACGTC.

Only a few counts were recorded for this clone. The rearrangement joins TRBV28 to TRBJ1-4, with D tentatively TRBD1 (5 bases). The V end lost 0 bases, the J end lost 5 bases, and 13 bases lay between the germline ends. The CDR3 is 16 amino acids. The V gene's germline CDR1 is MDHEN and CDR2 SYDVKM. The CDR3 nucleotides are TGTGCCAGCAGTTTATGGGGTCGGAGGGGAAATGAAAAACTGTTTTTT. Its protein is CASSLWGRRGNEKLFF.

J is TRBJ1-2 and V is TRBV7-2, with D tentatively TRBD1 (5 bases). Per the germline V gene, CDR1 is SGHTA and CDR2 is FQGNSA. The CDR3 has 15 amino acids. Between the trimmed V and J ends, which lost 1 base and 6 bases, there was a span of 15 bases. CDR3 amino acids: CASSLEWQGGNGYTF. The DNA of the CDR3 is TGTGCCAGCAGCTTAGAATGGCAGGGAGGAAATGGCTACACCTTC.

V and J are TRBV5-1 and TRBJ1-1; D is perhaps TRBD1 (5 bases). Germline V gene sequence: CDR1 SGHRS, CDR2 YFSETQ. Trimming took 0 bases from V and 8 from J, leaving 8 bases between them. This CDR3 has 12 residues. CDR3 protein: CASSLGEGEAFF. The CDR3 nucleotides are TGCGCCAGCAGCTTGGGGGAGGGGGAAGCTTTCTTT.

The V and J genes are TRBV6-5 and TRBJ1-3; no reliable D call. CDR1 and CDR2 from the germline V gene are MNHEY and SVGAGI. The CDR3 is made up of 12 amino acids. V gave up 5 bases and J gave up 9 bases, with 11 bases separating them. CDR3 in amino acids: CASSNRKGTIYF. For the CDR3, the DNA is TGTGCCAGCAGTAATCGTAAGGGCACCATATATTTT.

The chain has TRBV12-5 and TRBJ1-4; 7 bases align to TRBD1. This CDR3 region has 15 residues. V lost 1 base and J lost 8; bases outside the gene matches: 7. CDR1 is LGHNT, CDR2 FRNRAP, per germline. The CDR3 nucleotides read TGTGCTAGTGGTTTGGGCGACAGGGTACGCGAAAAACTGTTTTTT. Residues: CASGLGDRVREKLFF.

This clone appeared a single time. This chain joins TRBV6-1 and TRBJ1-5; D remains ambiguous. This CDR3 spans 17 amino acids. CDR1 and CDR2 (germline): MNHNS, SASEGT. Between the trimmed V and J ends, which lost 2 bases and 0 bases, there was a span of 14 bases. The CDR3 loop is CASSERASVGSNQPQHF. CDR3 DNA sequence: TGTGCCAGCAGTGAAAGGGCATCGGTGGGTAGCAATCAGCCCCAGCATTTT.

The chain combines TRBV28 with TRBJ2-3; maybe TRBD2 (7 bases). Trimming took off 3 bases at V and 5 bases at J, with 12 bases between the two ends. Germline V lookup: CDR1 MDHEN, CDR2 SYDVKM. The CDR3 is 14 amino acids. CDR3 coding DNA: TGTGCCAGCAGTTTGGCGGGGGCGGTAGATACGCAGTATTTT. Its protein product is CASSLAGAVDTQYF.

The chain employs TRBV5-1 and TRBJ2-1, with TRBD2 matching 7 bases. The trim removed 3 bases at V and 4 bases at J, leaving 7 bases unmatched. There are 15 residues in the CDR3. Germline-derived CDR1 and CDR2 are SGHRS and YFSETQ. CDR3 loop: CASSSSGGRYNEQFF. CDR3 in DNA: TGCGCCAGCAGCTCTAGCGGCGGGCGTTACAATGAGCAGTTCTTC.

This clone has only a few counts. V gene TRBV11-1 combines with J gene TRBJ2-2; D gene ambiguous. This CDR3 is built from 13 residues. Germline V gene lookup returns CDR1 SGHAT and CDR2 FQDESV (reference sequence). Trimming shortened V by 5 bases and J by 4 bases, and 8 bases separated the two germline ends. The CDR3 sequence: CASSLRITGELFF. The CDR3 DNA follows: TGTGCCAGCAGCCTCCGGATCACCGGGGAGCTGTTTTTT.

This clone came up once. The V call is TRBV28, the J call TRBJ1-3, with D possibly being TRBD1 (6 bases). The V gene's germline CDR1 is MDHEN and CDR2 SYDVKM. The CDR3 has 14 amino acids. The V gene lost 5 bases and the J gene lost 3 bases, with 11 bases spanning the gap. The CDR3 loop reads CASSPRGGGNTIYF. The CDR3 DNA sequence: TGTGCCAGCAGTCCCAGGGGAGGTGGAAACACCATATATTTT.

V and J are TRBV11-2 and TRBJ2-1; 10 positions agree with TRBD1. V lost 3 bases and J lost 7; bases outside the gene matches: 0. The CDR3 has 13 amino acids. Germline V CDR1 and CDR2: SGHAT, FQNNGV. CDR3 sequence: CASSLDRGNEQFF. For the CDR3, the DNA is TGTGCCAGCAGCTTGGACAGGGGGAATGAGCAGTTCTTC.

This chain links TRBV15 with TRBJ2-1, with a weak D call TRBD1 (7 bases). Looked up from germline, CDR1 is LNHNV and CDR2 is YYDKDF (reference sequence). V was clipped by 3 bases and J by 4 bases, with 13 bases between them. This CDR3 region has 15 residues. This CDR3 is CATSRDRRGYNEQFF. CDR3 coding DNA: TGTGCCACCAGCAGGGACAGGAGGGGTTACAATGAGCAGTTCTTC.

The chain couples TRBV20-1 to TRBJ1-5, with D hard to call. Germline loops: CDR1 DFQATT, CDR2 SNEGSKA (reference sequence). Trimming stripped 5 bases from V and 15 bases from J, with 17 bases between. CDR3 length: 11 amino acids. DNA of the CDR3: TGCAGTGCTGATCAGAAGACTGGCCCGCATTTT. Translated: CSADQKTGPHF.

J is TRBJ1-5 and V is TRBV6-1, with TRBD1 matching 9 bases. V gave up 10 bases and J gave up 6 bases; unmatched junction bases: 7. Germline CDR1 and CDR2: MNHNS and SASEGT. CDR3 length: 13 residues. The CDR3 sequence: CAIKTGGGQPQHF. The CDR3 DNA is TGTGCCATCAAGACAGGGGGAGGTCAGCCCCAGCATTTT.

In this sample, this clone turned up a few times. The J gene is TRBJ2-6, the V gene TRBV18; no clear D. There are 14 residues in the CDR3. Deletions cut 2 bases from V and 0 bases from J, with 2 bases between. Germline assignment: CDR1 KGHSH and CDR2 LQKENI. CDR3 in DNA: TGTGCCAGCTCACCAGACTCTGGGGCCAACGTCCTGACTTTC. It translates to CASSPDSGANVLTF.